This entry is about one T cell receptor beta chain. Antigen: not known. The data belong to a study of cytomegalovirus exposure and HLA in healthy donors. As for the study in general: There were approximately 81 million unique TCRs (from HLA-typed donors) in an early data release.

Findings and limits, study-wide: Previous analysis showed most TCR beta V segments were productive about 87% or about 30% of the time. A later analysis found that most CMV-associated TCR beta chains appeared HLA-restricted. The Asian-associated ancestry cluster reportedly had fewer N-insertions than the approximately 670-donor mean in a later analysis.

The primer mix had 60 Vbeta and 13 Jbeta primers. The method was immunoSEQ multiplex PCR; TCRdb's version includes in-frame clones alone and lacks a portion of them. In total, the table holds approximately 140,000 clones. The sample consisted of PBMCs. The source of this sequence is a man in his forties in good health and CMV-seronegative.

The CDR3 reads CASSPDRGPYEQYF. DNA for the CDR3: TGTGCCAGCAGTCCGGACAGGGGGCCCTACGAGCAGTACTTC. This chain connects TRBV6-5 to TRBJ2-5; 11 positions match TRBD1. With the DNA end fitting TRBJ2-7 better, the J assignment may be wrong. CDR3 length: 14 amino acids. Germline loops: CDR1 MNHEY, CDR2 SVGAGI.